Listed below are T cell receptor beta chains from one sample, sequenced in a study of T cells in Graves' hyperthyroidism and ophthalmopathy. TCRdb re-derived calls from the multiplex PCR reads in MiXCR, one entry per CDR3 protein. The repertoire holds over 350,000 distinct CDR3 sequences, with over 13% as singletons. The sample taken for sequencing was blood. The receptors shown here come from a man in his fifties with Graves' ophthalmopathy. Both conserved end residues are part of each CDR3. D genes are given only for firm matches. Where a row states a size, it is once, few, many or the class of an expanded clone; other rows omit it.

j_gene | abundance | v_gene | d_gene | CDR3nt | CDR3aa
TRBJ2-1 | - | TRBV2 | TRBD2 | TGTGCCAGCAGTGTTAGCGGGAGGGGAAATGAGCAGTTCTTC | CASSVSGRGNEQFF
TRBJ2-7 | - | TRBV19 | TRBD2 | TGTGCCAGTAGCGGACTAGCGGATTCCTACGAGCAGTACTTC | CASSGLADSYEQYF
TRBJ2-3 | - | TRBV29-1 | TRBD1 | TGCAGCGTAAACGACAGGGGCACAGATACGCAGTATTTT | CSVNDRGTDTQYF
TRBJ2-7 | many | TRBV5-6 | TRBD2 | TGTGCCAGCAGCCACGGACTAGCGGGAGGTGACGAGCAGTACTTC | CASSHGLAGGDEQYF
TRBJ1-1 | many | TRBV12-3/TRBV12-4 | - | TGTGCCAGCAGTCCCGTCCCGGGGCAGAGAAAAGCTTTCTTT | CASSPVPGQRKAFF
TRBJ1-2 | many | TRBV20-1 | - | TGCAGTGCCGAGGGATTCAATGGCTACACCTTC | CSAEGFNGYTF
TRBJ1-1 | many | TRBV6-5 | TRBD1 | TGTGCCAGCAGTTCGACAGGGGGAGCACTGGCGGCTGAAGCTTTCTTT | CASSSTGGALAAEAFF
TRBJ1-1 | few | TRBV29-1 | - | TGCAGCGTTGATGGGAGTCTGGACACTGAAGCTTTCTTT | CSVDGSLDTEAFF
TRBJ1-1 | few | TRBV10-2 | - | TGCGCCAGCAGTGAAAGGCGAACGAACACTGAAGCTTTCTTT | CASSERRTNTEAFF
TRBJ1-2 | - | TRBV29-1 | - | TGCAGCGTTGAAGGCTTAGGGGGTTATGGCTACACCTTC | CSVEGLGGYGYTF
TRBJ2-3 | - | TRBV19 | TRBD2 | TGTGCCAGTAGTCAAGAGACTAGCGGGAGTTTCACAGATACGCAGTATTTT | CASSQETSGSFTDTQYF
TRBJ2-7 | many | TRBV7-9 | TRBD1 | TGTGCCAGCAGCCCAAAAGACAGGGGATCCTACGAGCAGTACTTC | CASSPKDRGSYEQYF
TRBJ2-1 | - | TRBV24-1 | TRBD2 | TGTGCCACCAGTGACACACTAGCGGGGGAATACAATGAGCAGTTCTTC | CATSDTLAGEYNEQFF
TRBJ1-2 | many | TRBV30 | TRBD1 | TGTGCCTGGAGTGTAGCAGGGGGCTTTGGCTACACCTTC | CAWSVAGGFGYTF
TRBJ2-2 | - | TRBV4-2 | - | TGTGCCAGCAGCCAAGTACAGGGTGTTCCGGCCGGGGAGCTGTTTTTT | CASSQVQGVPAGELFF
TRBJ1-5 | many | TRBV5-8 | - | TGTGCCAGCAGCTTCACAGGTTCTAACAGGGTTCAGCCCCAGCATTTT | CASSFTGSNRVQPQHF
TRBJ2-7 | many | TRBV11-2 | - | TGTGCCAGCAGCTTACGGCAGGCTAGTTCCTACGAGCAGTACTTC | CASSLRQASSYEQYF
TRBJ1-2 | many | TRBV28 | TRBD1 | TGTGCCAGCAGTTCGACAGGGGGCTTAGGCTACACCTTC | CASSSTGGLGYTF
TRBJ2-1 | many | TRBV7-2 | TRBD1 | TGTGCCAGCAGCTTAGGGGACAGAACCTACAATGAGCAGTTCTTC | CASSLGDRTYNEQFF
TRBJ1-1 | many | TRBV28 | - | TGTGCCAGCAGTTCCCCGGACAAGAACACTGAAGCTTTCTTT | CASSSPDKNTEAFF
TRBJ1-3 | few | TRBV6-1 | TRBD1 | TGTGCCAGCGCAACGGACAGGGGGTACGGAAACACCATATATTTT | CASATDRGYGNTIYF
TRBJ1-4 | many | TRBV7-9 | TRBD1 | TGTGCCAGCAGCCCAGGGACAGGGGCCTACGAAAAACTGTTTTTT | CASSPGTGAYEKLFF